The present TCR beta chain was sequenced within a study of human T cells and chemical hapten exposure. Study at large: An area of 2 cm by more than 1.5 cm on upper inner arm skin received 2% DPC for sensitization. The study enrolled mostly female patients with alopecia areata, totalis or universalis.

TCRdb ran MiXCR on the RACE reads and lists one entry per CDR3 protein. Altogether just under 35,000 distinct CDR3 sequences are present, over 9% being singletons, with the ten largest covering less than 35%. Sample time point: pre-sensitization, week 0. Treatment indicated: therapeutic diphenylcyclopropenone sensitization with weekly scalp DPC. Unfractionated whole blood served as the source for total RNA extraction. The origin of this receptor is a man in his fifties or sixties with alopecia areata. Some clones in this sample may be carry-over from other donors' samples. The sample consisted of whole blood, taken in connection with sensitization to the hapten diphenylcyclopropenone (DPC).

The CDR3 sequence: CASSLGQGATGELFF. The CDR3 region has the DNA TGCGCCAGCAGCTTGGGCCAGGGGGCGACCGGGGAGCTGTTTTTT. V is TRBV5-1 and J is TRBJ2-2, with 8 positions matching TRBD1. The trim removed 0 bases at V and 5 bases at J, leaving 3 bases unmatched. CDR1 and CDR2 (germline): SGHRS, YFSETQ. There are 15 residues in the CDR3.